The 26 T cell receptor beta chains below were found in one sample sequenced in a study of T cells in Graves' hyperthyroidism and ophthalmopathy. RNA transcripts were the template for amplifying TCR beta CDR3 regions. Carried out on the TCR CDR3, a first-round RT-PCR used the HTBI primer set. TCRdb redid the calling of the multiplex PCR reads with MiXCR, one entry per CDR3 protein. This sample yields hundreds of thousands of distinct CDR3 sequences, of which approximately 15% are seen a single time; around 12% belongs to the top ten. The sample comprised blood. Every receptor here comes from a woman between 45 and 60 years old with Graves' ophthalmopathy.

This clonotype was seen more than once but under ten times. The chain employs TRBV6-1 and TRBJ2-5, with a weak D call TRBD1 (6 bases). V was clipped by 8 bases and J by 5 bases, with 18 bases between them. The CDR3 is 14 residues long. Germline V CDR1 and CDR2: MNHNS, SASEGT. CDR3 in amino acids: CASARGEGDETQYF. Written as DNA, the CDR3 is TGTGCCAGCGCGAGAGGTGAGGGGGACGAGACCCAGTACTTC.

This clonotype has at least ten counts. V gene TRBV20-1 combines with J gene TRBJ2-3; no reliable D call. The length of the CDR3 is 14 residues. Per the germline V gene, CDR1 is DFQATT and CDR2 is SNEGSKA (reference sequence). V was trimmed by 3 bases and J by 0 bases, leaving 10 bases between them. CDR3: CSARNKSSTDTQYF. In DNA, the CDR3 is TGCAGTGCTAGGAACAAGTCTAGCACAGATACGCAGTATTTT.

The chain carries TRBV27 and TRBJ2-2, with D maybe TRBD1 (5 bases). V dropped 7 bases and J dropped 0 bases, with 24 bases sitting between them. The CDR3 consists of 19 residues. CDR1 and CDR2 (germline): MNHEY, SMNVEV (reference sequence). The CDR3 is CASKRQPANYYANTGELFF. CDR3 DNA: TGTGCCAGCAAGAGACAGCCCGCAAATTATTACGCGAACACCGGGGAGCTGTTTTTT.

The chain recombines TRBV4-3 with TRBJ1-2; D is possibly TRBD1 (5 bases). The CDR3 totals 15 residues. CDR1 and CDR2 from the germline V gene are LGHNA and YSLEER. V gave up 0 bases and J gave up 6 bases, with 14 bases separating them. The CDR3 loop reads CASSQDFTGVDGYTF. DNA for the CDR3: TGCGCCAGCAGCCAAGATTTTACAGGAGTGGATGGCTACACCTTC.

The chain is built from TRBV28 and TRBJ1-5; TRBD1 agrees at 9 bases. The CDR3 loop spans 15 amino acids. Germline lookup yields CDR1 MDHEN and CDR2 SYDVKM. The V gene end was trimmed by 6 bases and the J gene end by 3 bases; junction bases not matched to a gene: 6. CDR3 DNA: TGTGCCAGCAGGTCCACAGGGGGCTTCAATCAGCCCCAGCATTTT. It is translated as CASRSTGGFNQPQHF.

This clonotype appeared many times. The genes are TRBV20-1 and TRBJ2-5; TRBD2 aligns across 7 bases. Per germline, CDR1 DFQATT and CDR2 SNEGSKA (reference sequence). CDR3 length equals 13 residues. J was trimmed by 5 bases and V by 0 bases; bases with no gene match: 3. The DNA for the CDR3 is TGCAGTGCTAGAGAACTAGCGCTGGAGACCCAGTACTTC. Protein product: CSARELALETQYF.

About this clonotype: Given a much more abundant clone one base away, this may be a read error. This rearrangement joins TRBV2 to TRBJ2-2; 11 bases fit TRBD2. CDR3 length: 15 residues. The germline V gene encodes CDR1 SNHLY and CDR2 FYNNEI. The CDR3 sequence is CTSSTLAGGTGELFF. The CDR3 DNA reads TGTACCAGCAGTACGCTAGCGGGAGGCACCGGGGAGCTGTTTTTT.

The CDR3 loop is CSARDAGRHSGNTIYF. The CDR3 DNA sequence: TGCAGTGCTAGAGACGCGGGACGCCACTCTGGAAACACCATATATTTT. The rearrangement uses TRBV20-1 and TRBJ1-3, with D possibly being TRBD1 (5 bases). V dropped 0 bases and J dropped 0 bases, with 12 bases sitting between them. Germline CDR1 and CDR2: DFQATT and SNEGSKA (reference sequence). The CDR3 loop spans 16 amino acids.

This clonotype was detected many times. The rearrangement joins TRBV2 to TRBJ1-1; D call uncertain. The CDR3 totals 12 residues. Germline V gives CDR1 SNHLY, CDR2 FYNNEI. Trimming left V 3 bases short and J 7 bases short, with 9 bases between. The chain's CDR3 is CASSDRTDEAFF. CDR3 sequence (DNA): TGTGCCAGCAGTGATAGGACGGATGAAGCTTTCTTT.

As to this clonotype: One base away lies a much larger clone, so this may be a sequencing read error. CDR3 residues: CAWSRPLSNQPQHF. For the CDR3, the DNA is TGTGCCTGGAGTAGACCCTTGAGCAATCAGCCCCAGCATTTT. The J gene is TRBJ1-5, the V gene TRBV30, with D hard to call. The CDR3 spans 14 residues. V was pared by 2 bases and J by 1 base, with 9 bases between. Germline V gives CDR1 GTSNPN, CDR2 SVGIG (reference sequence).

The CDR3 coding sequence is TGTGCCTGGAGTTCCCACGAGCAGTTCTTC. This encodes CAWSSHEQFF. The chain has TRBV30 and TRBJ2-1; no clear D gene. Trimming took 2 bases from V and 10 from J, leaving 6 bases between them. Germline assignment: CDR1 GTSNPN and CDR2 SVGIG (reference sequence). This CDR3 has 10 amino acids.

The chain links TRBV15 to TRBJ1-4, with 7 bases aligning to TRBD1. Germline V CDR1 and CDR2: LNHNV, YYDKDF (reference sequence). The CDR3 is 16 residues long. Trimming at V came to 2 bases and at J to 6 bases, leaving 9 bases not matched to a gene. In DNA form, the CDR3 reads TGTGCCACCAGCAGAAACCTGGGTACAGGGGATGAAAAACTGTTTTTT. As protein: CATSRNLGTGDEKLFF.

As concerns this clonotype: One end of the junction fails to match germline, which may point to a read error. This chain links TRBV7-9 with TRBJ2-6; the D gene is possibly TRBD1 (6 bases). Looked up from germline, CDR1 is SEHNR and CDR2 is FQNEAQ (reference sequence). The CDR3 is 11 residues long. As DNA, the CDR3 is TGTGCCAGCAGCTTAGTAGGGACATGGGCTTTC. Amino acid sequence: CASSLVGTWAF.

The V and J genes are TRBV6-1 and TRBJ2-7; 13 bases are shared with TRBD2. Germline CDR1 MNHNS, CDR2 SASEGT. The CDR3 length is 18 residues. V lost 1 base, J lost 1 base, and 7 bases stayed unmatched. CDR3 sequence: CASSEGTSGGGSSYEQYF. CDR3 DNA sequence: TGTGCCAGCAGTGAAGGGACTAGCGGGGGCGGATCGTCCTACGAGCAGTACTTC.

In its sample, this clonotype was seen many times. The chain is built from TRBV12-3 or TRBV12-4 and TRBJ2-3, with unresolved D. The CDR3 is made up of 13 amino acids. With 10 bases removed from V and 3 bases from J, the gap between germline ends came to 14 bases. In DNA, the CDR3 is TGTGCCACCTACGGTGGGCCTACAGATACGCAGTATTTT. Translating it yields CATYGGPTDTQYF.

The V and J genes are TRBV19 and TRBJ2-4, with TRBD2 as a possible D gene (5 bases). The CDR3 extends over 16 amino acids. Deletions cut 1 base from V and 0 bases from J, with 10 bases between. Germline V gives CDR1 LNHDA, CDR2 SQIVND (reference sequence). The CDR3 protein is CASSIGLAIAKNIQYF. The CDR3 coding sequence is TGTGCCAGTAGTATAGGGCTAGCAATAGCCAAAAACATTCAGTACTTC.

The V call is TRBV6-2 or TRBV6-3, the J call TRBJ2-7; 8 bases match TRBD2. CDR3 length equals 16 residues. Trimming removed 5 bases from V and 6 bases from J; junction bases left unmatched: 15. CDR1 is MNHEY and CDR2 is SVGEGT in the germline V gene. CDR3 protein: CASSRLGAGAALEQYF. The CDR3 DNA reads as TGTGCCAGCAGTCGCCTAGGAGCGGGAGCAGCTCTCGAGCAGTACTTC.

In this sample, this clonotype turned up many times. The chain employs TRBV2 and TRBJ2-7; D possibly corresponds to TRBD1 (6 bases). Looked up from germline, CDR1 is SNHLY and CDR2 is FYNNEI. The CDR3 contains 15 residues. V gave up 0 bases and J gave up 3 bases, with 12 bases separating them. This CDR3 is CASSEAGQFLYEQYF. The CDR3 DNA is TGTGCCAGCAGTGAAGCAGGACAGTTCCTCTACGAGCAGTACTTC.

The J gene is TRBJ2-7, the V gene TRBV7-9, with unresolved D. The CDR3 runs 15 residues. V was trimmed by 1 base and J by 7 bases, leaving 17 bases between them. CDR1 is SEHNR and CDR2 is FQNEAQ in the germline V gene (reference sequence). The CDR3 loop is CASSLDGVVSAEQYF. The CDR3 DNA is TGTGCCAGCAGCTTAGATGGAGTGGTTTCGGCTGAGCAGTACTTC.

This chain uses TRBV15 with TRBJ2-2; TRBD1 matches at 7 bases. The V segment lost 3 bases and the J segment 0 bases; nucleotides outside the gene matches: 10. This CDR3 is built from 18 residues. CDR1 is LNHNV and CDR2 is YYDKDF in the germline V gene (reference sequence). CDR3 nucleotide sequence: TGTGCCACCAGCAGTACACTTGGGACAGATCCGAACACCGGGGAGCTGTTTTTT. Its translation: CATSSTLGTDPNTGELFF.

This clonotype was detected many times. DNA of the CDR3: TGTGCCAGCAGTTTTCGTCCGTTGGCAGCGAGCTCTGGGGCCAACGTCCTGACTTTC. Translation: CASSFRPLAASSGANVLTF. This chain links TRBV28 with TRBJ2-6, with no clear D. The CDR3 sequence is 19 residues long. Germline values: CDR1 MDHEN, CDR2 SYDVKM. V lost 3 bases to trimming and J lost 0 bases, with 18 bases between them.

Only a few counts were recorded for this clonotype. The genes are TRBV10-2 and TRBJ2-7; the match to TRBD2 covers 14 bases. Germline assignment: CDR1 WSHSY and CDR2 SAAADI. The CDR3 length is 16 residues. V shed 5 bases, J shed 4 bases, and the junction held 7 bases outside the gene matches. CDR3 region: CASSTTSGRAWYEQYF. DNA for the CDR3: TGCGCCAGCAGTACGACTAGCGGGAGGGCCTGGTACGAGCAGTACTTC.

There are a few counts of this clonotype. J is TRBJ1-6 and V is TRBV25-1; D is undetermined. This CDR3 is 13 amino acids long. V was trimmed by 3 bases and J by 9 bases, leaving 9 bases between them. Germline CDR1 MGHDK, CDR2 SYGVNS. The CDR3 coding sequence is TGTGCCAGCAGTGACGGAGTTAGTTCACCCCTCCACTTT. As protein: CASSDGVSSPLHF.

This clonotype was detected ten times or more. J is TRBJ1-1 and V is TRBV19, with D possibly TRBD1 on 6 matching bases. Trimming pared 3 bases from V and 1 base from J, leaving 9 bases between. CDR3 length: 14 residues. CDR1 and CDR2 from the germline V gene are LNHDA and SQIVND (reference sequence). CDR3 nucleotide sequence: TGTGCCAGTAGTATTGACAGGAGGAACACTGAAGCTTTCTTT. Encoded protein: CASSIDRRNTEAFF.

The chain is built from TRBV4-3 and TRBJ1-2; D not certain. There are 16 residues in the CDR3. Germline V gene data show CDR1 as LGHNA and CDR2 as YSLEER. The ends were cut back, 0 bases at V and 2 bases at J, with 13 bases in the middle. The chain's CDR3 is CASSQDRQAWNYGYTF. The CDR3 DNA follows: TGCGCCAGCAGCCAAGATCGGCAGGCTTGGAACTATGGCTACACCTTC.

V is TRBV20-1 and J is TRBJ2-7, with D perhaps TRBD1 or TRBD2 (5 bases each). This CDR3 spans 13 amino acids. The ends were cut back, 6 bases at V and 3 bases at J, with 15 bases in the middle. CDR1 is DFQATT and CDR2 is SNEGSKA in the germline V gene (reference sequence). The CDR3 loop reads CSAEPGTLYEQYF. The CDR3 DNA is TGCAGTGCAGAGCCGGGGACCCTCTACGAGCAGTACTTC.